Reported below is one TCR beta chain. Its cognate antigen is unknown. Other DNA sequences in the same sample also yield this CDR3. The sample belongs to a study of CD8+ T cells in alopecia areata. The length of the CDR3 is 15 residues. From germline, CDR1 is SGDLS and CDR2 YYNGEE. Deletions cut 3 bases from V and 0 bases from J, with 9 bases between. Overall study findings and caveats: Tofacitinib produced a significant decrease in scalp clonality and in expanded CD8+ clones among the top 100.

The treatment was: oral pan-JAK inhibitor, 5-10 mg twice daily. RNA extraction was followed by reverse transcription into cDNA, which acted as the sequencing template. The assay was immunoSEQ multiplex PCR, and TCRdb's table has in-frame clones only and misses some. Of under 150,000 clones in the sample, around 82% were seen once. This TCR derives from a human donor with alopecia areata. The input for sequencing was CD8+ T cells sorted from blood, taken at week 4, from a patient treated with tofacitinib. The gene calls are TRBV9 and TRBJ1-4, with D perhaps TRBD1 (5 bases). The CDR3 reads CASSAGTATNEKLFF. As DNA, the CDR3 is TGTGCCAGCAGCGCAGGGACCGCAACTAATGAAAAACTGTTTTTT.